This T cell receptor (beta chain) was recorded in a study of CD8 T cells in ankylosing spondylitis. This clonotype was seen a handful of times. Using its own MiXCR run on the 5' RACE reads, TCRdb lists one record per CDR3 protein. Counted here are 200,000 to 300,000 distinct CDR3 sequences, 10% to 13% occurring once; the ten biggest clones make up roughly 2.5%. The clonotype originates from a male donor with ankylosing spondylitis or in good health (not recorded which). Material: blood, either unsorted or a sorted T cell fraction (not recorded which).

CDR3 in DNA: TGCAGTGCTAGAGATCTTGAGGACAGGGGGCCCGGAGATACGCAGTATTTT. This codes for CSARDLEDRGPGDTQYF. The rearrangement uses TRBV20-1 and TRBJ2-3, with TRBD1 matching 11 bases. This CDR3 is 17 amino acids long. Germline V gene data show CDR1 as DFQATT and CDR2 as SNEGSKA (reference sequence). V dropped 0 bases and J dropped 5; count of bases not matched to a gene: 10.